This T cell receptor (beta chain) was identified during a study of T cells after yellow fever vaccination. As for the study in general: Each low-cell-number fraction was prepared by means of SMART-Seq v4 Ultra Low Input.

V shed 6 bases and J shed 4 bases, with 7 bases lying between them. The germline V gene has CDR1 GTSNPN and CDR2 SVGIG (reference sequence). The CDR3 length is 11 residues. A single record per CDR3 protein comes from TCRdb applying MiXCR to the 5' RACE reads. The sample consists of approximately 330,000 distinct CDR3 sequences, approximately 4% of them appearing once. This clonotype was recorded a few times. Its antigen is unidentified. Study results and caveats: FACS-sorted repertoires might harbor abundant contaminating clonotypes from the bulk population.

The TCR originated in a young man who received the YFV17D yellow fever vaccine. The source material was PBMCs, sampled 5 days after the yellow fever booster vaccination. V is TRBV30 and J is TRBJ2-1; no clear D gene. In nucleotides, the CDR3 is TGTGCCTGCTCCTATTACAATGAGCAGTTCTTC. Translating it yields CACSYYNEQFF.